These 14 T cell receptor beta chains originate from one sample sequenced in a study of blood T cell repertoires in COVID-19. Sequencing used immunoSEQ multiplex PCR; TCRdb keeps in-frame clones, though not all of them. The table has some 150,000 clones, 75% to 85% seen once. The specimen was peripheral blood. The receptors originated from a man aged 55 to 69 with active or convalescent COVID-19.

This clone was detected only once. The chain is built from TRBV27 and TRBJ1-6, with unresolved D. V was trimmed by 8 bases and J by 4 bases, leaving 15 bases between them. Germline-derived CDR1 and CDR2 are MNHEY and SMNVEV (reference sequence). This CDR3 is 15 amino acids long. The CDR3 DNA sequence: TGTGCCAGCGGCTTCCGACCGGAGTATAATTCACCCCTCCACTTT. Its protein product is CASGFRPEYNSPLHF.

This clone was seen only a few times. V is TRBV3-1 (or the pseudogene TRBV3-2) and J is TRBJ1-2; D not resolved. The CDR3 consists of 15 residues. Germline V gene lookup returns CDR1 LGHDT and CDR2 YNNKEL (reference sequence). V was cut by 2 bases and J by 2 bases, with 12 bases left in between. The CDR3 spells CASSQSALLNYGYTF. CDR3 bases: TGTGCCAGCAGCCAATCTGCACTCCTCAACTATGGCTACACCTTC.

This chain joins TRBV5-1 and TRBJ2-1; 13 bases are a match to TRBD2. Germline assignment: CDR1 SGHRS and CDR2 YFSETQ. The CDR3 covers 18 residues. V was pared by 4 bases and J by 3 bases, with 10 bases of the junction left unmatched. This CDR3 is CASSDTPGTSGVYNEQFF. CDR3 DNA: TGCGCCAGCAGCGATACTCCAGGGACTAGCGGGGTCTACAATGAGCAGTTCTTC.

The chain is built from TRBV28 and TRBJ2-3; 8 bases map to TRBD2. The CDR3 spans 16 residues. Germline-derived CDR1 and CDR2 are MDHEN and SYDVKM. The junction had 4 bases not matched to a gene; V was cut back by 1 base and J by 1 base. CDR3 nucleotides: TGTGCCAGCAGTTTATTGGGACTAGAGGGCACAGATACGCAGTATTTT. Protein: CASSLLGLEGTDTQYF.

This clone appeared a single time. The DNA for the CDR3 is TGTGCCAGCAGTGGGGGGGTGCTAGCGGATCGCACAGATACGCAGTATTTT. Amino acids: CASSGGVLADRTDTQYF. The chain has TRBV2 and TRBJ2-3; 7 bases fit TRBD2. Germline V gives CDR1 SNHLY, CDR2 FYNNEI. Trimming removed 4 bases from V and 1 base from J; junction bases left unmatched: 11. CDR3 size: 17 residues.

The rearrangement links TRBV2 to TRBJ2-2; D possibly corresponds to TRBD1 (6 bases). V lost 7 bases and J 2 bases, leaving 14 bases between the germline ends. The germline gives CDR1 SNHLY, CDR2 FYNNEI. The CDR3 length is 15 residues. DNA of the CDR3: TGTGCCAGCAACTTACAGGGAATCAACACCGGGGAGCTGTTTTTT. Its translation: CASNLQGINTGELFF.

The V gene is TRBV2, the J gene TRBJ2-2; 8 bases are shared with TRBD2. CDR3 size: 16 residues. V shed 4 bases, J shed 1 base, and the junction held 5 bases outside the gene matches. The V gene's germline CDR1 is SNHLY and CDR2 FYNNEI. For the CDR3, the DNA is TGTGCCAGCAGTGCCGGGACTAGGGGGAACACCGGGGAGCTGTTTTTT. Residues: CASSAGTRGNTGELFF.

This clone was seen only once. Here the CDR3 DNA reads TGTGCCAGCAGTCCCCTCGGGAACTGGAGAAATCAGCCCCAGCATTTT. Protein product: CASSPLGNWRNQPQHF. The chain recombines TRBV27 with TRBJ1-5; D gene uncertain. The CDR3 spans 16 residues. Germline lookup yields CDR1 MNHEY and CDR2 SMNVEV (reference sequence). V shed 5 bases and J shed 4 bases, with 18 bases lying between them.

V gene TRBV18 combines with J gene TRBJ1-2; weak D call: TRBD1 (5 bases). This CDR3 contains 15 residues. Per the germline V gene, CDR1 is KGHSH and CDR2 is LQKENI. V dropped 3 bases and J dropped 4 bases, with 15 bases sitting between them. The CDR3 DNA reads as TGTGCCAGCTCACCGTCGGGAGGGGCGAGCTATGGCTACACCTTC. Protein product: CASSPSGGASYGYTF. Based on the CDR3 plus reference TRBV18 and TRBJ1-2, the full variable domain is NAGVMQNPRHLVRRRGQEARLRCSPMKGHSHVYWYRQLPEEGLKFMVYLQKENIIDESGMPKERFSAEFPKEGPSILRIQQVVRGDSAAYFCASSPSGGASYGYTFGSGTRLTVV.

This clone has more than one count but fewer than ten. J is TRBJ1-5 and V is TRBV9, with D hard to call. Germline assignment: CDR1 SGDLS and CDR2 YYNGEE. V was trimmed by 2 bases and J by 4 bases, leaving 10 bases between them. CDR3 length: 14 amino acids. For the CDR3, the DNA is TGTGCCAGCAGCGTTGATCCTCGGAATCAGCCCCAGCATTTT. Its protein product is CASSVDPRNQPQHF.

This clone came up a few times. The same CDR3 is also encoded by other DNA sequences in this sample. CDR3: CASSVGRGNQPQHF. DNA for the CDR3: TGTGCCAGCAGCGTAGGTAGAGGGAATCAGCCCCAGCATTTT. V and J are TRBV9 and TRBJ1-5; D remains unclear. The germline gives CDR1 SGDLS, CDR2 YYNGEE. CDR3 length equals 14 residues. V gave up 0 bases and J gave up 4 bases, with 8 bases separating them.

The chain has TRBV10-3 and TRBJ2-1; 7 nucleotides agree with TRBD2. The CDR3 totals 15 residues. Trimming cost V 6 bases and J 2 bases; bases outside gene matches: 7. CDR1 is ENHRY and CDR2 is SYGVKD in the germline V gene. The CDR3 here is CAIRDEGGPYNEQFF. The CDR3 nucleotides read TGTGCCATCAGGGACGAGGGAGGGCCCTACAATGAGCAGTTCTTC.

J is TRBJ2-7 and V is TRBV4-3; 9 nucleotides agree with TRBD1. V lost 0 bases and J lost 6; bases outside the gene matches: 15. The CDR3 is 18 amino acids. The germline gives CDR1 LGHNA, CDR2 YSLEER. CDR3 loop: CASSQEIQGAQTSFEQYF. The CDR3 region has the DNA TGCGCCAGCAGCCAAGAGATACAGGGGGCGCAAACGTCTTTCGAGCAGTACTTC.

The J gene is TRBJ2-7, the V gene TRBV4-2; D is possibly TRBD2 (5 bases). Looked up from germline, CDR1 is LGHNA and CDR2 is YNFKEQ. The germline V and J ends were trimmed by 4 bases and 1 base, with 11 bases remaining between them. The CDR3 is made up of 14 amino acids. CDR3 DNA: TGTGCCAGCAGCCTATCGGGGAGATCCTACGAGCAGTACTTC. Amino acid sequence: CASSLSGRSYEQYF.